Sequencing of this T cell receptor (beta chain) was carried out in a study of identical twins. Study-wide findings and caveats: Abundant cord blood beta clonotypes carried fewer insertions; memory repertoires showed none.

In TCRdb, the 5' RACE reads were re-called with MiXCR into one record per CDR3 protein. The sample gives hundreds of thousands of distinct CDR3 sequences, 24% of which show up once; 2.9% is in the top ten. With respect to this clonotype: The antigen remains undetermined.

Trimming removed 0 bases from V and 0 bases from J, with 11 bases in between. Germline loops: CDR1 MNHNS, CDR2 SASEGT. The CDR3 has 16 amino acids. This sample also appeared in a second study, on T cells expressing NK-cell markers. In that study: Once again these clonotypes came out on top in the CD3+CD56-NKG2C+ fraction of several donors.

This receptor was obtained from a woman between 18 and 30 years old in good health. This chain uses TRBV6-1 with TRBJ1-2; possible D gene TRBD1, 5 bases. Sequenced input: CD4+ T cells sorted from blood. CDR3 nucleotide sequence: TGTGCCAGCAGTGAAGCGGGAGCGACAGCTAACTATGGCTACACCTTC. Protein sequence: CASSEAGATANYGYTF.